This TCR beta chain was obtained from a study of neurological immune-mediated disorders. Germline V gene data show CDR1 as DFQATT and CDR2 as SNEGSKA (reference sequence). The CDR3 extends over 13 amino acids. V shed 3 bases and J shed 8 bases, with 13 bases lying between them. At least ten counts were recorded for this clonotype. Its matching antigen is unknown. Study-wide points: None of the CDR3 amino acid sequences found in expanded clones was shared across subjects. This suggests that the TCR-beta repertoires were private in all groups.

Input was 800,000 to 1,000,000 sorted T cells, either CD4+ or CD8+. The team produced cDNA through 5'RACE using 10-nucleotide random UMIs. TCRdb reanalysed the 5' RACE reads using MiXCR and keeps one entry per CDR3 protein. In the table there are 39,000 or so distinct CDR3 sequences, around 5% of which are singletons. The TCR comes from a man between 18 and 35 years old in good health. The J gene is TRBJ1-4, the V gene TRBV20-1; D unresolved. The source material was CD4+ T cells from blood. Written as DNA, the CDR3 is TGCAGTGCTAGGGAGGCCGGCGTCGAAAAACTGTTTTTT. It codes for CSAREAGVEKLFF.